These 7 T cell receptor beta chains originate from one sample sequenced in a study of T cells in Graves' hyperthyroidism and ophthalmopathy. TCR beta CDR3 region amplification was performed from RNA transcripts. HTBI primers were employed in a first-round RT-PCR of the TCR CDR3. TCRdb reprocessed the multiplex PCR reads via MiXCR and lists one record per CDR3 protein. Of about 500,000 distinct CDR3 sequences listed, 13% to 15% are singletons. The specimen was blood. The receptors come from a woman younger than 30 with Graves' hyperthyroidism.

The chain couples TRBV29-1 to TRBJ1-2; D is unresolved. This CDR3 region has 14 residues. CDR1 and CDR2 from the germline V gene are SQVTM and ANQGSEA. Trimming cost V 4 bases and J 4 bases, with 16 bases left between them. CDR3 protein: CSVVFEFLGYGYTF. Written as DNA, the CDR3 is TGCAGCGTTGTCTTCGAGTTTTTGGGCTATGGCTACACCTTC.

The chain uses TRBV30 and TRBJ2-7, with unresolved D. Germline lookup yields CDR1 GTSNPN and CDR2 SVGIG (reference sequence). The CDR3 runs to 12 residues. V was clipped by 2 bases and J by 8 bases, with 13 bases between them. The CDR3 is CAWSPGLLKQYF. In DNA, the CDR3 is TGTGCCTGGAGTCCCGGGTTGTTGAAGCAGTACTTC.

This clonotype was observed many times. The chain is built from TRBV20-1 and TRBJ2-3; 7 bases are shared with TRBD2. CDR3 length: 17 amino acids. Germline V gene lookup returns CDR1 DFQATT and CDR2 SNEGSKA (reference sequence). The ends lost 3 bases at V and 4 bases at J; junction bases unmatched: 16. CDR3 sequence (DNA): TGCAGTGCTAGCCCCCCGGGGAAGGGCGGGAGTGCAGATACGCAGTATTTT. Translating it yields CSASPPGKGGSADTQYF.

This clonotype was counted many times. The CDR3 loop reads CASSPQGLGGDEQFF. CDR3 in DNA: TGTGCCAGCAGTCCGCAGGGGTTGGGGGGTGATGAGCAGTTCTTC. J is TRBJ2-1 and V is TRBV6-1; the D gene could be TRBD1 or TRBD2 (6 bases each). The CDR3 totals 15 residues. The germline gives CDR1 MNHNS, CDR2 SASEGT. With 5 bases removed from V and 8 bases from J, the gap between germline ends came to 19 bases.

The chain joins TRBV20-1 to TRBJ2-1; TRBD2 agrees at 7 bases. Trimming cost V 1 base and J 0 bases; bases outside gene matches: 15. The germline CDR1 and CDR2 sequences are DFQATT and SNEGSKA (reference sequence). The CDR3 runs 19 residues. The CDR3 here is CSARVMPPSSGGSYNEQFF. The DNA of the CDR3 is TGCAGTGCTAGAGTCATGCCGCCCTCTAGCGGAGGCTCCTACAATGAGCAGTTCTTC.

This clonotype was seen only a few times. The chain recombines TRBV18 with TRBJ2-5; no clear D gene. CDR1 is KGHSH and CDR2 is LQKENI in the germline V gene. The CDR3 totals 14 residues. V gave up 5 bases and J gave up 4 bases, with 14 bases separating them. The DNA of the CDR3 is TGTGCCAGCTCATCCCCGGGCACCAGAGAGACCCAGTACTTC. It translates to CASSSPGTRETQYF.

This clonotype came up many times. The chain's CDR3 is CASTPQGEDEQYV. Written as DNA, the CDR3 is TGTGCCAGCACTCCACAGGGAGAAGACGAGCAGTACGTC. This chain uses TRBV3-1 with TRBJ2-7; D is perhaps TRBD1 (6 bases). Between the trimmed V and J ends, which lost 7 bases and 5 bases, there was a span of 15 bases. Per the germline V gene, CDR1 is LGHDT and CDR2 is YNNKEL (reference sequence). The CDR3 consists of 13 residues.